This T cell receptor beta chain originates from a study of molecular identifiers for immune sequencing clone quantification. TCRdb called the PCR reads again in MiXCR, with one record for every CDR3 protein. The sample consists of more than 300,000 distinct CDR3 sequences, 20% to 25% of them appearing once. The CDR3 length is 16 residues. The V and J ends lost 5 bases and 2 bases, in that order; junction bases with no gene match: 8. Germline lookup yields CDR1 SEHNR and CDR2 FQNEAQ (reference sequence). The source is a human donor in good health. Some libraries in this study had Jurkat cell RNA spiked in. The chain employs TRBV7-9 and TRBJ2-3; 9 bases are shared with TRBD2. The source material was naive CD8+ T cells from blood, with Jurkat cell RNA spiked in. Subset defined: FACS-sorted CD8+CD4-CCR7+CD45RA+ naive T cells. CDR3 sequence reads: CASSPPSGVHTDTQYF. CDR3 DNA: TGTGCCAGCAGCCCCCCTAGCGGGGTTCACACAGATACGCAGTATTTT.